This is a list of T cell receptor beta chains from one sample in a study of cytomegalovirus exposure and HLA in healthy donors. The table came from immunoSEQ multiplex PCR; TCRdb's copy has only in-frame clones and leaves some out. The sample has fewer than 110,000 clones. The sample consisted of PBMCs. All receptors come from a man between 40 and 49 years old in good health and CMV-seronegative. CDR3s include the opening cysteine and the closing phenylalanine or tryptophan. Fields, in order: V gene, J gene, D gene, CDR3 DNA, CDR3 protein. The D gene is left open where the match is weak.

v_call: TRBV11-3; j_call: TRBJ2-3; d_call: NA; cdr3_nt: TGTGCCAGCAGCTTAGTATGGCCAGATACGCAGTATTTT; cdr3_aa: CASSLVWPDTQYF
v_call: TRBV7-9; j_call: TRBJ2-7; d_call: NA; cdr3_nt: TGTGCCAGCAGCTTCACGATCGAGAGCTACGAGCAGTACTTC; cdr3_aa: CASSFTIESYEQYF
v_call: TRBV6-6; j_call: TRBJ2-2; d_call: NA; cdr3_nt: TGTGCCAGCGTGGTTATCCGGGATACCGGGGAGCTGTTTTTT; cdr3_aa: CASVVIRDTGELFF
v_call: TRBV5-1; j_call: TRBJ2-3; d_call: NA; cdr3_nt: TGCGCCAGCAGCTTGGTTAGCCCCACAGATACGCAGTATTTT; cdr3_aa: CASSLVSPTDTQYF
v_call: TRBV30; j_call: TRBJ2-4; d_call: NA; cdr3_nt: TGTGCCTGGAGCCCTGTCGGCAGCGGGTCCAAAAACATTCAGTACTTC; cdr3_aa: CAWSPVGSGSKNIQYF
v_call: TRBV27; j_call: TRBJ1-5; d_call: TRBD1; cdr3_nt: TGTGCCAGCAGTTTAGGGACAGGGGCTAGTCAGCCCCAGCATTTT; cdr3_aa: CASSLGTGASQPQHF
v_call: TRBV5-5; j_call: TRBJ2-1; d_call: NA; cdr3_nt: TGTGCCAGCAGCCCGGGGGTCGGGGCTGGGTCCTACAATGAGCAGTTCTTC; cdr3_aa: CASSPGVGAGSYNEQFF
v_call: TRBV6-1; j_call: TRBJ1-6; d_call: TRBD1; cdr3_nt: TGTGCCAGCAGTGCCTGGACAGGGTATAATTCACCCCTCCACTTT; cdr3_aa: CASSAWTGYNSPLHF
v_call: TRBV6-5; j_call: TRBJ2-7; d_call: TRBD1; cdr3_nt: TGTGCCAGCAGTCCGGACAGGGGGCACTACGAGCAGTACTTC; cdr3_aa: CASSPDRGHYEQYF
v_call: TRBV29-1; j_call: TRBJ2-4; d_call: TRBD1; cdr3_nt: TGCACCACCTCTGGGCAGGGGGCGCGCTGGGCCAAAAACATTCAGTACTTC; cdr3_aa: CTTSGQGARWAKNIQYF
v_call: TRBV29-1; j_call: TRBJ2-5; d_call: TRBD1; cdr3_nt: TGCAGCGTCCCGGGGGGGACAGGGGGCTTACTGGAGACCCAGTACTTC; cdr3_aa: CSVPGGTGGLLETQYF
v_call: TRBV29-1; j_call: TRBJ1-1; d_call: NA; cdr3_nt: TGCAGCGTACCGGGACAAACGAACACTGAAGCTTTCTTT; cdr3_aa: CSVPGQTNTEAFF
v_call: TRBV28; j_call: TRBJ2-7; d_call: TRBD1; cdr3_nt: TGTGCCAGCAGCCCAAGGACAGGGGGAAAGTACGAGCAGTACTTC; cdr3_aa: CASSPRTGGKYEQYF
v_call: TRBV5-8; j_call: TRBJ2-1; d_call: TRBD2; cdr3_nt: TGTGCCAGCAGCGCCCGACTAGCGGGCTCCTACAATGAGCAGTTCTTC; cdr3_aa: CASSARLAGSYNEQFF
v_call: TRBV4-3; j_call: TRBJ1-4; d_call: NA; cdr3_nt: TGCGCCAGCAGCCAACTTATTATGGACAGTAGTGAAAAACTGTTTTTT; cdr3_aa: CASSQLIMDSSEKLFF
v_call: TRBV19; j_call: TRBJ1-2; d_call: NA; cdr3_nt: TGTGCCAGTAGTGTAAGGAGATGGGATGGCTACACCTTC; cdr3_aa: CASSVRRWDGYTF
v_call: TRBV5-1; j_call: TRBJ1-1; d_call: NA; cdr3_nt: TGCGCCAGCAGCTTGGAAGGGTGGGGCTCGACCACTGAAGCTTTCTTT; cdr3_aa: CASSLEGWGSTTEAFF
v_call: TRBV6-5; j_call: TRBJ1-4; d_call: NA; cdr3_nt: TGTGCCAGCAGCCCCACGACCGAGGGGGGGGGAAAACTGTTTTTT; cdr3_aa: CASSPTTEGGGKLFF
v_call: TRBV7-2; j_call: TRBJ2-3; d_call: TRBD2; cdr3_nt: TGTGCCAGCAGCTCCCAAAGCCCGGCTAGCGGAACTCGAGGAGATACGCAGTATTTT; cdr3_aa: CASSSQSPASGTRGDTQYF
v_call: TRBV5-4; j_call: TRBJ1-2; d_call: TRBD1; cdr3_nt: TGTGCCAGCAGCTCCCCGGGACAGGGTAGGAATGGCTACACCTTC; cdr3_aa: CASSSPGQGRNGYTF
v_call: TRBV7-2; j_call: TRBJ2-1; d_call: NA; cdr3_nt: TGTGCCAGCAGCCCAGGTTACAATGAGCAGTTCTTC; cdr3_aa: CASSPGYNEQFF
v_call: TRBV11-3; j_call: TRBJ1-1; d_call: NA; cdr3_nt: TGTGCCAGCAGCTTAGGGGGGCAGAACACTGAAGCTTTCTTT; cdr3_aa: CASSLGGQNTEAFF
v_call: TRBV28; j_call: TRBJ2-1; d_call: NA; cdr3_nt: TGTGCCAGCAGGCTGACTCAGGGGAGCGTATACAATGAGCAGTTCTTC; cdr3_aa: CASRLTQGSVYNEQFF
v_call: TRBV7-2; j_call: TRBJ1-2; d_call: NA; cdr3_nt: TGTGCCAGCAGCGAAGGTATTTTGGGTCTTAGCGGCTACACCTTC; cdr3_aa: CASSEGILGLSGYTF
v_call: TRBV7-2; j_call: TRBJ2-3; d_call: TRBD2; cdr3_nt: TGTGCCAGCACGACTAGCCCCTCCCGGGGCACAGATACGCAGTATTTT; cdr3_aa: CASTTSPSRGTDTQYF
v_call: TRBV2; j_call: TRBJ2-7; d_call: TRBD1; cdr3_nt: TGTGCCAGCAGGGGGGACAGGCTCGCCTACGAGCAGTACTTC; cdr3_aa: CASRGDRLAYEQYF
v_call: TRBV13; j_call: TRBJ2-7; d_call: NA; cdr3_nt: TGTGCCAGCAGCTTAAGGGGCGGCTACGAGCAGTACTTC; cdr3_aa: CASSLRGGYEQYF
v_call: TRBV5-6; j_call: TRBJ1-5; d_call: TRBD1; cdr3_nt: TGTGCCAGCAGCCAGAGGACAGGGGGGAGTCAGCCCCAGCATTTT; cdr3_aa: CASSQRTGGSQPQHF
v_call: TRBV2; j_call: TRBJ2-7; d_call: TRBD2; cdr3_nt: TGTGCCAGCAGCCAATCGACTAGCGGGGTGGCCTACGAGCAGTACTTC; cdr3_aa: CASSQSTSGVAYEQYF
v_call: TRBV5-1; j_call: TRBJ2-4; d_call: NA; cdr3_nt: TGCGCCAGCAGCCCGGACAGAGTAGGCATTCAGTACTTC; cdr3_aa: CASSPDRVGIQYF
v_call: TRBV7-9; j_call: TRBJ1-4; d_call: NA; cdr3_nt: TGTGCCAGCAGCCGACTCGGGGGGGGCACATCAACTAATGAAAAACTGTTTTTT; cdr3_aa: CASSRLGGGTSTNEKLFF
v_call: TRBV28; j_call: TRBJ2-7; d_call: NA; cdr3_nt: TGTGCCAGCAGTGGCCTGGACAGTTCTTCCTACGAGCAGTACTTC; cdr3_aa: CASSGLDSSSYEQYF
v_call: TRBV6-5; j_call: TRBJ2-7; d_call: TRBD1; cdr3_nt: TGTGCCAGCAGTCGGACAGGGTCCGAGCAGTACTTC; cdr3_aa: CASSRTGSEQYF
v_call: TRBV19; j_call: TRBJ2-7; d_call: TRBD2; cdr3_nt: TGTGCCAGTAGTATTACACTAGCGGGAGGGACCTACGAGCAGTACTTC; cdr3_aa: CASSITLAGGTYEQYF
v_call: TRBV28; j_call: TRBJ1-1; d_call: NA; cdr3_nt: TGTGCCAGCAGTTTGAGGGATGGGGTGAACACTGAAGCTTTCTTT; cdr3_aa: CASSLRDGVNTEAFF
v_call: TRBV19; j_call: TRBJ1-1; d_call: NA; cdr3_nt: TGTGCCAGTAGTATTGTCTGGGGGGGCAGCACTGAAGCTTTCTTT; cdr3_aa: CASSIVWGGSTEAFF
v_call: TRBV7-9; j_call: TRBJ2-1; d_call: NA; cdr3_nt: TGTGCCAGCAGTAAATACTTGAACAATGAGCAGTTCTTC; cdr3_aa: CASSKYLNNEQFF
v_call: TRBV5-1; j_call: TRBJ2-3; d_call: NA; cdr3_nt: TGCGCCAGCAGTTACAGTTCAGATACGCAGTATTTT; cdr3_aa: CASSYSSDTQYF
v_call: TRBV28; j_call: TRBJ2-1; d_call: TRBD2; cdr3_nt: TGTGCCAGCAAGAGACTAGCGGGAAACAATGAGCAGTTCTTC; cdr3_aa: CASKRLAGNNEQFF
v_call: TRBV19; j_call: TRBJ1-2; d_call: TRBD1; cdr3_nt: TGTGCCAGTAGTAGTACAGGGGGGAACTATGGCTACACCTTC; cdr3_aa: CASSSTGGNYGYTF